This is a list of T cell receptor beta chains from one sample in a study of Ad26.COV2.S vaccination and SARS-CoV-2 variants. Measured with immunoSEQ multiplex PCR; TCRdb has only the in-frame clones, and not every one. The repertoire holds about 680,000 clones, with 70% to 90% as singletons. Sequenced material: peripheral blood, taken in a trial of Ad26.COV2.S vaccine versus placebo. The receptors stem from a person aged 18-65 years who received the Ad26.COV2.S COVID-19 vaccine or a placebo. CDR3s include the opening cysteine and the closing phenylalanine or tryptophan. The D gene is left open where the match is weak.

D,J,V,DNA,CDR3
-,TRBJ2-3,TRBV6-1,TGTGCCAGCAGTGAAAGGGGACAAGATACGCAGTATTTT,CASSERGQDTQYF
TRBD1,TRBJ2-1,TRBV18,TGTGCCAGCTCACCTAACAGGGGGCGAACCGATGAGCAGTTCTTC,CASSPNRGRTDEQFF
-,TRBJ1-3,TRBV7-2,TGTGCCAGCAGCTCCCCCGGAAACACCATATATTTT,CASSSPGNTIYF
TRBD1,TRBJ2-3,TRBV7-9,TGTGCCAGCAGCCTACCCGCCGGGACAGGGCTCACAGATACGCAGTATTTT,CASSLPAGTGLTDTQYF
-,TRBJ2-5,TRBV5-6,TGTGCCAGCAGCCAACAGACAGTAGAGACCCAGTACTTC,CASSQQTVETQYF
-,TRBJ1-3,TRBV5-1,TGCGCCAGCAGCGAGAGGCCCTCTGGAAACACCATATATTTT,CASSERPSGNTIYF
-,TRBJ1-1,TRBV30,TGTGCCTGGAGGACCCATGGAAGAAGTGAAGCTTTCTTT,CAWRTHGRSEAFF
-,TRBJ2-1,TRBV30,TGTGCCTGGAGTGAGGGGGATGAGCAGTTCTTC,CAWSEGDEQFF
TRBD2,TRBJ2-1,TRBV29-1,TGCAGCGCCGCGACTAGCGACTACAATGAGCAGTTCTTC,CSAATSDYNEQFF
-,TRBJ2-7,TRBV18,TGTGCCAGCTCAGGGGGACGCGGCCCCTACGAGCAGTACTTC,CASSGGRGPYEQYF
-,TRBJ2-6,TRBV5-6,TGTGCCAGCAGCTTGTGGCCTTCAATTTTGGCCAACGTCCTGACTTTC,CASSLWPSILANVLTF
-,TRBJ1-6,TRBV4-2,TGTGCCAGCAGCCAAGAATGGAGCTCCTATAATTCACCCCTCCACTTT,CASSQEWSSYNSPLHF
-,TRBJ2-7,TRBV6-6,TGTGCCAGCAGTTACTCCTCGTACGCCGAGGGCGAGCAGTACTTC,CASSYSSYAEGEQYF
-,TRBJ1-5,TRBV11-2,TGTGCCAGCAGCTTAGGGCAGATGGATGGGCAGCCCCAGCATTTT,CASSLGQMDGQPQHF